Listed here are 22 T cell receptor beta chains from one sample, sequenced in a study of blood T cells in healthy people across ages. Together with a sample-barcoded 5' primer, a J-beta primer mix was included in a second PCR lasting roughly 6 to 12 cycles. TCRdb passed the 5' RACE reads through MiXCR, listing each CDR3 protein once. The table lists approximately 2,000,000 distinct CDR3 sequences, 30% to 40% of them singletons. The specimen was blood. Receptors were obtained from a human donor in good health.

To note about this clonotype: Since a much larger clone is just one base distant, this may be a read error. Lacking the conserved final phenylalanine or tryptophan, this CDR3 likely reflects a read error. This sequence joins TRBV7-2 and TRBJ1-6; D not resolved. Germline V gene data show CDR1 as SGHTA and CDR2 as FQGNSA. Trimming cost V 2 bases and J 5 bases, with 10 bases left between them. CDR3 length equals 15 residues. CDR3 in DNA: TGTGCCAGCAGCTTATTCCGCAGTGATAATTCACCCCTCCACTGT. Translating gives CASSLFRSDNSPLHC.

The chain employs TRBV10-2 and TRBJ1-2; D unresolved. The CDR3 length is 13 residues. Trimming pared 4 bases from V and 5 bases from J, leaving 11 bases between. Per the germline V gene, CDR1 is WSHSY and CDR2 is SAAADI. The CDR3 reads CASSGDGLYGYTF. CDR3 coding DNA: TGCGCCAGCAGTGGTGACGGATTATATGGCTACACCTTC.

This clonotype came up many times. This sequence joins TRBV7-2 and TRBJ2-3; D is possibly TRBD2 (5 bases). Deletions cut 5 bases from V and 3 bases from J, with 12 bases between. This CDR3 comprises 14 residues. The V gene's germline CDR1 is SGHTA and CDR2 FQGNSA. CDR3 nucleotide sequence: TGTGCCAGCAGCCCTCGGCTAGCAACAGATACGCAGTATTTT. Translated, it gives CASSPRLATDTQYF.

V is TRBV4-1 and J is TRBJ2-3; 8 bases are a match to TRBD2. Unmatched junction bases numbered 5, after V lost 0 bases and J lost 3 bases. CDR1 and CDR2 from the germline V gene are MGHRA and YSYEKL. The CDR3 contains 16 residues. Here the CDR3 reads CASSQEKRGSTDTQYF. The CDR3 DNA reads TGCGCCAGCAGCCAAGAAAAGCGGGGGTCGACAGATACGCAGTATTTT.

The rearrangement links TRBV12-3 or TRBV12-4 to TRBJ2-5; possible D gene TRBD2, 6 bases. Trimming shortened V by 0 bases and J by 4 bases, and 12 bases separated the two germline ends. The CDR3 extends over 15 amino acids. The CDR3 loop is CASSLARSGLETQYF. In nucleotides, the CDR3 is TGTGCCAGCAGTTTAGCGCGTAGCGGTTTAGAGACCCAGTACTTC.

The chain links TRBV4-3 to TRBJ2-7, with D perhaps TRBD1 or TRBD2 (6 bases each). Per the germline V gene, CDR1 is LGHNA and CDR2 is YSLEER. Deletions cut 1 base from V and 5 bases from J, with 15 bases between. This CDR3 comprises 15 residues. The CDR3 reads CASSQVLSGGHEQYF. CDR3 sequence (DNA): TGCGCCAGCAGCCAAGTACTTTCCGGGGGCCACGAGCAGTACTTC.

This chain links TRBV10-3 with TRBJ2-7; D is possibly TRBD2 (5 bases). The CDR3 length is 15 residues. V was clipped by 6 bases and J by 4 bases, with 19 bases between them. Germline CDR1 and CDR2: ENHRY and SYGVKD. The CDR3 region is CAIRTSEGERYEQYF. DNA for the CDR3: TGTGCCATCAGAACATCAGAGGGCGAACGGTACGAGCAGTACTTC.

The chain uses TRBV24-1 and TRBJ2-4; D is unresolved. The J call may be faulty, since TRBJ2-7 better matches the DNA end. The CDR3 totals 14 residues. CDR1 is KGHDR and CDR2 is SFDVKD in the germline V gene. CDR3 in DNA: TGTGCCACCAGTGATTTCCCGGCCTCCTACGAGCAGTACTTC. It encodes CATSDFPASYEQYF.

In the case of this clonotype: A junction end diverges from the germline sequence, so it may reflect a read error. The genes are TRBV27 and TRBJ2-7; 10 bases line up with TRBD1. Germline CDR1 MNHEY, CDR2 SMNVEV (reference sequence). This CDR3 has 14 residues. Here the CDR3 DNA reads TGTACCAGCAGTAGGACAGGGGGTTCGTACGAGCAGTACTTC. Its translation is CTSSRTGGSYEQYF.

The chain couples TRBV4-1 to TRBJ1-2; D is perhaps TRBD1 (5 bases). Trimming took off 2 bases at V and 5 bases at J, with 15 bases between the two ends. The CDR3 length is 15 residues. CDR1 and CDR2 (germline): MGHRA, YSYEKL. The CDR3 reads CASSQTDEGNYGYTF. DNA for the CDR3: TGCGCCAGCAGCCAAACTGACGAGGGGAATTATGGCTACACCTTC.

The chain combines TRBV20-1 with TRBJ2-5; tentatively, D is TRBD2 (7 bases). Looked up from germline, CDR1 is DFQATT and CDR2 is SNEGSKA (reference sequence). The CDR3 sequence is 14 residues long. V dropped 5 bases and J dropped 4 bases, with 17 bases sitting between them. In DNA, the CDR3 is TGCAGTGCTGATCTGGGGGGGGCAGGAGAGACCCAGTACTTC. It specifies CSADLGGAGETQYF.

The chain joins TRBV5-6 to TRBJ2-4; D unresolved. The last part of the DNA fits TRBJ2-7 better; the J call may be wrong. The CDR3 sequence is 14 residues long. In germline, CDR1 is SGHDT, CDR2 YYEEEE. DNA for the CDR3: TGTGCCAGCAGCCAGGCCCCACATACCCACGAGCAGTACTTC. Translating it yields CASSQAPHTHEQYF.

This clonotype came up a few times. This sequence joins TRBV7-3 and TRBJ2-3; D call uncertain. This CDR3 region has 13 residues. V lost 5 bases and J lost 4, with 10 bases in between. Germline V CDR1 and CDR2: SGHTA, FQGTGA. The CDR3 DNA sequence: TGTGCCAGCAGCCGGATAGCCCCAGATACGCAGTATTTT. It is translated as CASSRIAPDTQYF.

V usage is TRBV7-2 and J usage is TRBJ1-1; tentative D call: TRBD1 (5 bases). The CDR3 is 14 amino acids. From germline, CDR1 is SGHTA and CDR2 FQGNSA. V shed 3 bases and J shed 4 bases, with 12 bases lying between them. The CDR3 coding sequence is TGTGCCAGCAGCTTGGGGGGGTCCATCACTGAAGCTTTCTTT. It specifies CASSLGGSITEAFF.

This clonotype occurred a few times. The chain carries TRBV7-2 and TRBJ1-2; possible D gene TRBD1, 6 bases. The CDR3 covers 13 residues. Germline assignment: CDR1 SGHTA and CDR2 FQGNSA. Trimming removed 3 bases from V and 7 bases from J, with 12 bases in between. Written as DNA, the CDR3 is TGTGCCAGCAGCTTGCGATACAGGGTTGGCTACACCTTC. Translating gives CASSLRYRVGYTF. Full variable domain (rest looked up from reference TRBV7-2 and TRBJ1-2): GAGVSQSPSNKVTEKGKDVELRCDPISGHTALYWYRQSLGQGLEFLIYFQGNSAPDKSGLPSDRFSAERTGGSVSTLTIQRTQQEDSAVYLCASSLRYRVGYTFGSGTRLTVV.

This clonotype has only a few counts. In nucleotides, the CDR3 is TGTGCCAGCAGTTCCCTGCCCCTAAACACTGAAGCTTTCTTT. This translates into CASSSLPLNTEAFF. This chain joins TRBV12-3 or TRBV12-4 and TRBJ1-1; D is unclear. Trimming took 4 bases from V and 2 from J, leaving 11 bases between them. This CDR3 region has 14 residues.

V is TRBV7-3 and J is TRBJ2-3, with a possible D match to TRBD2 (6 bases). Germline V gene sequence: CDR1 SGHTA, CDR2 FQGTGA. Trimming took off 5 bases at V and 8 bases at J, with 14 bases between the two ends. The CDR3 contains 13 residues. In DNA, the CDR3 is TGTGCCAGCAGCCGGGACTCCCGGGGTACGCAGTATTTT. Amino acids: CASSRDSRGTQYF.

This clonotype was seen a few times. The chain carries TRBV12-3 or TRBV12-4 and TRBJ1-5; maybe TRBD1 (6 bases). The CDR3 length is 14 residues. V dropped 3 bases and J dropped 3 bases, with 9 bases sitting between them. Here the CDR3 reads CASSFDRFNQPQHF. DNA for the CDR3: TGTGCCAGCAGTTTTGACAGGTTCAATCAGCCCCAGCATTTT.

The chain recombines TRBV29-1 with TRBJ1-2, with D maybe TRBD1 (6 bases). Deletions cut 6 bases from V and 7 bases from J, with 27 bases between. CDR1 SQVTM and CDR2 ANQGSEA come from the germline V gene. This CDR3 has 16 amino acids. The CDR3 bases are TGCAGCGTCGTAGGCCCAGGGGCAGGTGGGCTAAGTGGCTACACCTTC. Protein: CSVVGPGAGGLSGYTF. The whole variable domain, remainder taken from reference TRBV29-1 and TRBJ1-2, is SAVISQKPSRDICQRGTSLTIQCQVDSQVTMMFWYRQQPGQSLTLIATANQGSEATYESGFVIDKFPISRPNLTFSTLTVSNMSPEDSSIYLCSVVGPGAGGLSGYTFGSGTRLTVV.

The chain couples TRBV12-3 or TRBV12-4 to TRBJ2-2; tentative D call: TRBD1 (5 bases). Trimming removed 2 bases from V and 7 bases from J, with 14 bases in between. CDR3 length: 15 amino acids. The CDR3 region has the DNA TGTGCCAGCAGTTTAAATACCAGGGTCGGCGGGGAGCTGTTTTTT. Protein product: CASSLNTRVGGELFF.

This chain joins TRBV12-3 or TRBV12-4 and TRBJ2-1; unclear D gene. The V and J ends lost 4 bases and 10 bases respectively, with 8 bases between them. The CDR3 is 11 amino acids. As DNA, the CDR3 is TGTGCCAGCAGTTATACCTACGAGCAGTTCTTC. Translating it yields CASSYTYEQFF.

The chain has TRBV28 and TRBJ1-6; no definite D call. V lost 11 bases to trimming and J lost 5 bases, with 13 bases between them. The CDR3 length is 13 residues. CDR1 and CDR2 (germline): MDHEN, SYDVKM. CDR3 bases: TGTGCCCGCGGATCCTTTCATAATTCACCCCTCCACTTT. Translating gives CARGSFHNSPLHF.